These 25 T cell receptor beta chains came from one sample sequenced in a study of blood T cell repertoires in COVID-19. Sequencing used immunoSEQ multiplex PCR; TCRdb keeps in-frame clones, though not all of them. The data contain fewer than 150,000 clones, approximately 80% of them seen just once; the ten biggest clones take up 1.6%. Sequenced input: PBMCs or T cells enriched from blood (not recorded which). These receptor sequences come from a woman between 18 and 29 years old who had been exposed to COVID-19.

The chain uses TRBV10-3 and TRBJ2-7; TRBD1 matches at 8 bases. Germline-derived CDR1 and CDR2 are ENHRY and SYGVKD. V lost 9 bases to trimming and J lost 2 bases; unmatched junction nucleotides: 6. This CDR3 comprises 13 residues. CDR3 nucleotides: TGTGCCATTTCCACGGGACAGGCCTACGAGCAGTACTTC. Protein sequence: CAISTGQAYEQYF.

V is TRBV28 and J is TRBJ1-4; possible D gene TRBD1, 5 bases. The ends were cut back, 6 bases at V and 6 bases at J, with 14 bases in the middle. The CDR3 runs to 14 residues. Germline loops: CDR1 MDHEN, CDR2 SYDVKM. CDR3 loop: CASRGGELYEKLFF. For the CDR3, the DNA is TGTGCCAGCAGGGGGGGGGAATTGTATGAAAAACTGTTTTTT.

This clone was recorded many times. The chain is built from TRBV19 and TRBJ1-2; D call uncertain. Germline-derived CDR1 and CDR2 are LNHDA and SQIVND (reference sequence). CDR3 size: 11 residues. CDR3 region: CAVLSIGGYTF. The CDR3 bases are TGTGCTGTTTTGTCTATCGGTGGCTACACCTTC.

The V call is TRBV19, the J call TRBJ1-5; 7 nucleotides line up with TRBD1. With 5 bases clipped from V and 7 bases from J, the junction kept 5 bases outside the gene matches. Germline loops: CDR1 LNHDA, CDR2 SQIVND (reference sequence). The CDR3 contains 13 residues. The CDR3 sequence: CASSQGGPQPQHF. The CDR3 nucleotides read TGTGCCAGTAGTCAAGGGGGCCCACAGCCCCAGCATTTT.

The chain couples TRBV30 to TRBJ1-2, with 10 bases identical to TRBD1. V trimming: 5 bases; J trimming: 4 bases; junction bases outside the gene matches: 22. This CDR3 is 19 amino acids long. Germline V gives CDR1 GTSNPN, CDR2 SVGIG (reference sequence). The CDR3 DNA reads as TGTGCCTGGGGGGACCCGGGACAGGGGCCGCAGGGGGGTAGCTATGGCTACACCTTC. Amino acid sequence: CAWGDPGQGPQGGSYGYTF.

J is TRBJ1-1 and V is TRBV7-2; 8 bases map to TRBD1. V lost 5 bases to trimming and J lost 1 base; unmatched junction nucleotides: 3. Germline V gene data show CDR1 as SGHTA and CDR2 as FQGNSA. The CDR3 totals 14 residues. The CDR3: CASSPGQGNTEAFF. CDR3 in DNA: TGTGCCAGCAGCCCCGGACAGGGGAACACTGAAGCTTTCTTT.

The V gene is TRBV27, the J gene TRBJ1-1, with D perhaps TRBD1 (5 bases). This CDR3 is 15 amino acids long. Trimming stripped 5 bases from V and 3 bases from J, with 16 bases between. The germline V gene has CDR1 MNHEY and CDR2 SMNVEV (reference sequence). CDR3 sequence: CASSVRGAPHTEAFF. The CDR3 DNA sequence: TGTGCCAGCAGTGTAAGGGGCGCGCCCCACACTGAAGCTTTCTTT.

Note on this clone: Distinct nucleotide sequences in the sample also encode this CDR3. The chain employs TRBV18 and TRBJ1-2; 8 bases agree with TRBD1. Per the germline V gene, CDR1 is KGHSH and CDR2 is LQKENI. The CDR3 sequence is 13 residues long. Germline trimming cut 3 bases from V and 6 bases from J; bases unmatched to any gene: 3. CDR3 in DNA: TGTGCCAGCTCACCTGGACAGGGAGATGGCTACACCTTC. Translating it yields CASSPGQGDGYTF.

The chain joins TRBV7-2 to TRBJ2-1; D call uncertain. V shed 4 bases and J shed 0 bases, with 10 bases lying between them. Germline-derived CDR1 and CDR2 are SGHTA and FQGNSA. The CDR3 sequence is 15 residues long. The CDR3 reads CASSSLPSSYNEQFF. For the CDR3, the DNA is TGTGCCAGCAGCTCCCTTCCTAGCTCCTACAATGAGCAGTTCTTC.

This clone was seen a few times. This chain links TRBV6-5 with TRBJ1-2; 8 bases are a match to TRBD1. The CDR3 consists of 13 residues. The germline CDR1 and CDR2 sequences are MNHEY and SVGAGI. Trimming at V came to 7 bases and at J to 6 bases, leaving 7 bases not matched to a gene. In nucleotides, the CDR3 is TGTGCCAGCAAGGACAGGGACAATGATGGCTACACCTTC. Translating gives CASKDRDNDGYTF.

This clone was detected only a few times. The chain combines TRBV5-4 with TRBJ2-5; 8 bases agree with TRBD2. The CDR3 runs 14 residues. Germline V lookup: CDR1 SGHNT, CDR2 YYREEE (reference sequence). V shed 2 bases and J 4 bases; nucleotides not matched to a gene: 4. CDR3 amino acids: CASSFKAGGETQYF. CDR3 DNA: TGTGCCAGCAGCTTTAAGGCGGGAGGAGAGACCCAGTACTTC.

The count of this clone is one. The chain joins TRBV18 to TRBJ2-5, with 12 bases aligning to TRBD1. The CDR3 is 14 amino acids. With 5 bases clipped from V and 5 bases from J, the junction kept 3 bases outside the gene matches. Germline CDR1 and CDR2: KGHSH and LQKENI. CDR3 sequence reads: CASSGTGGFETQYF. As DNA, the CDR3 is TGTGCCAGCTCAGGGACAGGGGGCTTTGAGACCCAGTACTTC.

This chain joins TRBV7-9 and TRBJ2-1; D possibly corresponds to TRBD2 (5 bases). The CDR3 sequence is 13 residues long. In germline, CDR1 is SEHNR, CDR2 FQNEAQ (reference sequence). The V end was cut by 3 bases, the J end by 9 bases, with 12 bases between. The CDR3 region is CASSFFLAGEQFF. The CDR3, as DNA: TGTGCCAGCAGCTTTTTTCTAGCTGGTGAGCAGTTCTTC.

By frequency in the sample, this clone is medium-sized (0.01 to 0.1%). The chain couples TRBV10-1 to TRBJ2-1; no firm D call. CDR1 and CDR2 from the germline V gene are WNHNN and SYGVQD (reference sequence). The CDR3 has 14 amino acids. With 6 bases removed from V and 0 bases from J, the gap between germline ends came to 9 bases. This chain's CDR3 is CASRGLSSYNEQFF. CDR3 DNA sequence: TGCGCCAGCAGGGGCCTGAGCTCCTACAATGAGCAGTTCTTC.

V is TRBV10-1 and J is TRBJ1-6; the D gene is possibly TRBD1 (6 bases). CDR1 is WNHNN, CDR2 SYGVQD, per germline (reference sequence). V was trimmed by 6 bases and J by 6 bases, leaving 9 bases between them. CDR3 length equals 13 residues. CDR3 residues: CASSDRRNSPLHF. The DNA for the CDR3 is TGCGCCAGCAGCGACAGGCGTAATTCACCCCTCCACTTT.

The chain uses TRBV4-3 and TRBJ2-3, with D unclear. Germline lookup yields CDR1 LGHNA and CDR2 YSLEER. The CDR3 runs to 16 residues. V was shortened by 0 bases and J by 2 bases, with 12 bases between the two germline ends. DNA of the CDR3: TGCGCCAGCAGCCAAGACATAGGCGGATACACAGATACGCAGTATTTT. It codes for CASSQDIGGYTDTQYF.

The chain combines TRBV7-6 with TRBJ1-5, with TRBD1 matching 10 bases. The CDR3 has 16 residues. CDR1 and CDR2 from the germline V gene are SGHVS and FNYEAQ. After removal of 5 bases from V and 0 bases from J, the junction contained 4 bases not matched to a gene. The CDR3, as DNA: TGTGCCAGCAGCCCGGGACAGGGGATTAGCAATCAGCCCCAGCATTTT. Its translation is CASSPGQGISNQPQHF.

The chain is built from TRBV6-6 and TRBJ1-1, with a weak D call TRBD1 (5 bases). V was shortened by 1 base and J by 1 base, with 7 bases between the two germline ends. The germline V gene has CDR1 MNHNY and CDR2 SVGAGI (reference sequence). This CDR3 region has 14 residues. The CDR3: CASSYWGENTEAFF. The CDR3 region has the DNA TGTGCCAGCAGTTACTGGGGGGAGAACACTGAAGCTTTCTTT.

In this sample, this clone turned up once. The chain combines TRBV27 with TRBJ2-1; 9 bases are a match to TRBD2. Germline CDR1 reads MNHEY; CDR2 reads SMNVEV (reference sequence). The CDR3 sequence is 17 residues long. After removal of 1 base from V and 6 bases from J, the junction contained 10 bases not matched to a gene. Here the CDR3 reads CASSLLAGEKRPNEQFF. CDR3 coding DNA: TGTGCCAGCAGTTTATTAGCGGGGGAAAAACGGCCCAATGAGCAGTTCTTC.

This chain links TRBV15 with TRBJ2-5; 7 nucleotides match TRBD2. Trimming removed 2 bases from V and 5 bases from J; junction bases left unmatched: 8. The CDR3 runs 15 residues. The germline gives CDR1 LNHNV, CDR2 YYDKDF (reference sequence). The CDR3: CATSRNFGGGETQYF. The DNA of the CDR3 is TGTGCCACCAGCAGAAATTTTGGGGGAGGGGAGACCCAGTACTTC.

The chain has TRBV5-1 and TRBJ2-7, with 10 bases matching TRBD1. V was clipped by 2 bases and J by 5 bases; unmatched bases: 4. The length of the CDR3 is 14 residues. Germline V lookup: CDR1 SGHRS, CDR2 YFSETQ. CDR3: CASSFGQGVDEQYF. Written as DNA, the CDR3 is TGCGCCAGCAGCTTTGGACAGGGGGTCGACGAGCAGTACTTC.

This clone was picked up a small number of times. This chain connects TRBV28 to TRBJ1-2, with TRBD1 matching over 9 bases. The CDR3 covers 15 residues. Germline CDR1 is MDHEN and CDR2 is SYDVKM. The ends lost 5 bases at V and 5 bases at J; junction bases unmatched: 9. DNA of the CDR3: TGTGCCAGCAGTCAGAAGACAGGGGGGACTTATGGCTACACCTTC. Its translation: CASSQKTGGTYGYTF.

J is TRBJ2-7 and V is TRBV4-2, with 12 bases aligning to TRBD2. Unmatched junction bases numbered 7, after V lost 3 bases and J lost 1 base. CDR3 size: 17 residues. The germline V gene encodes CDR1 LGHNA and CDR2 YNFKEQ. CDR3 sequence (DNA): TGTGCCAGCAGCCAGGGGTCGACTAGCGGGAGATCCTACGAGCAGTACTTC. Translation: CASSQGSTSGRSYEQYF.

The table lists this clone with many counts. The CDR3 DNA follows: TGTGCCAGCAGTGCCCGGGACAACAATCAGCCCCAGCATTTT. Amino acids: CASSARDNNQPQHF. This chain links TRBV2 with TRBJ1-5; D may be TRBD1 (6 bases). There are 14 residues in the CDR3. The V and J ends lost 4 bases and 3 bases respectively, with 10 bases between them. The V gene's germline CDR1 is SNHLY and CDR2 FYNNEI.

This chain joins TRBV6-2 or TRBV6-3 and TRBJ1-6; possibly TRBD1 for D (6 bases). Trimming took off 0 bases at V and 14 bases at J, with 17 bases between the two ends. The CDR3 sequence is 15 residues long. The V gene's germline CDR1 is MNHEY and CDR2 SVGEGT. CDR3 DNA sequence: TGTGCCAGCAGTTACTCCACCGGGGGGGCAAGGGCCCTCCACTTT. This gives the protein CASSYSTGGARALHF.